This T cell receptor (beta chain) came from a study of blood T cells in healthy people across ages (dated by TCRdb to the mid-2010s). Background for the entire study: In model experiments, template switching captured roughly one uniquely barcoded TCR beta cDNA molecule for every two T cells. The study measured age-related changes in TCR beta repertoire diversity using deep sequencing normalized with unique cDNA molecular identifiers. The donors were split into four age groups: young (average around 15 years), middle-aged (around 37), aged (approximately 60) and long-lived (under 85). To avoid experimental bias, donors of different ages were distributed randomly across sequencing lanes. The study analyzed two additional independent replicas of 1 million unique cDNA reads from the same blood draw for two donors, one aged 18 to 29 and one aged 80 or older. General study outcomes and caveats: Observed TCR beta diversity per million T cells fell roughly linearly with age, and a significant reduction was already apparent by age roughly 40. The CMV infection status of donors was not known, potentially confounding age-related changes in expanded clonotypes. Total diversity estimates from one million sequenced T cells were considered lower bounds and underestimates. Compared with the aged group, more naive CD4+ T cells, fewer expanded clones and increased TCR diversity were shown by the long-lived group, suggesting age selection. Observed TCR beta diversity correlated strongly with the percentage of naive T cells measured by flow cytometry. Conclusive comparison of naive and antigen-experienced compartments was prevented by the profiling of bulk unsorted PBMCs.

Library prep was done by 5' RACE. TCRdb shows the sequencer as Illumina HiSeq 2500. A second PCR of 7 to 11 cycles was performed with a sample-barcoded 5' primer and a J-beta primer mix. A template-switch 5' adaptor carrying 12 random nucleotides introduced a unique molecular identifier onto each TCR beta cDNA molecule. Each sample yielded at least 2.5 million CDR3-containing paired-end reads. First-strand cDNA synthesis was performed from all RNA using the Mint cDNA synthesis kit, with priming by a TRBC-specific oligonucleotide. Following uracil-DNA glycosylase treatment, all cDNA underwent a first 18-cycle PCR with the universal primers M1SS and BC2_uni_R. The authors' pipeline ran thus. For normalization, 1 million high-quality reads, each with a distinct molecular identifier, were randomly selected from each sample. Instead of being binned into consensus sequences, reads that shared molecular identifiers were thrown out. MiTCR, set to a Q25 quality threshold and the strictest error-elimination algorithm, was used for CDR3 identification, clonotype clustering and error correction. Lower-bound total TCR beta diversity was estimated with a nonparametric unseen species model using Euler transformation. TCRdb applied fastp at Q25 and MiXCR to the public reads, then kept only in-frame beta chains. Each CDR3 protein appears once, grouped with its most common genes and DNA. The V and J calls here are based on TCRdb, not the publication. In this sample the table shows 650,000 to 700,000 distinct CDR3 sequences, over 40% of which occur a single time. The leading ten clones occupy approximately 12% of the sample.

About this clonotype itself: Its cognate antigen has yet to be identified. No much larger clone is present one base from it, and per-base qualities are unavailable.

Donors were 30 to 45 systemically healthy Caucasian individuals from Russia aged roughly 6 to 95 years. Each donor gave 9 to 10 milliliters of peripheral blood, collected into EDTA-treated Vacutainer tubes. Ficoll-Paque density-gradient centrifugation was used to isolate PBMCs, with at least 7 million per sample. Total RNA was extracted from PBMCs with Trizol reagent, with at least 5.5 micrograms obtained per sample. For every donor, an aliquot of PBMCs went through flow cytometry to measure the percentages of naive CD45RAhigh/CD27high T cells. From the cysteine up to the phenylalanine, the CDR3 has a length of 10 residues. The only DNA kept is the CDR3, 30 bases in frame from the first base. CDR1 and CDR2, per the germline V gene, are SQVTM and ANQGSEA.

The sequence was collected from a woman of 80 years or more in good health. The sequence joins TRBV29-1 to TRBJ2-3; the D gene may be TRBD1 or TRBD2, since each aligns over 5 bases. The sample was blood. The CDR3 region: CSGAEDTQYF. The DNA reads TGCTCCGGGGCCGAAGATACGCAGTATTTT.